This T cell receptor (beta chain) was retrieved from a study of T cell changes during pregnancy in multiple sclerosis. This table comes from immunoSEQ multiplex PCR, and its TCRdb copy is limited to in-frame clones, with some not included. This sample yields tens of thousands of clones, of which about 92% are seen a single time; about 6.1% belongs to the top ten. The germline CDR1 and CDR2 sequences are SGHRS and YFSETQ. J was trimmed by 5 bases and V by 0 bases; bases with no gene match: 2. The CDR3 is made up of 15 amino acids. The chain joins TRBV5-1 to TRBJ2-2; 9 bases are a match to TRBD2. The TCR comes from a female donor with multiple sclerosis, enrolled in a pregnancy study. The sample here was CD8+ T cells from peripheral blood mononuclear cells, taken in the third trimester of pregnancy. As DNA, the CDR3 is TGCGCCAGCAGCTTGGCTACTAGCGGGACCGGGGAGCTGTTTTTT. This codes for CASSLATSGTGELFF. Full variable domain (rest looked up from reference TRBV5-1 and TRBJ2-2): KAGVTQTPRYLIKTRGQQVTLSCSPISGHRSVSWYQQTPGQGLQFLFEYFSETQRNKGNFPGRFSGRQFSNSRSEMNVSTLELGDSALYLCASSLATSGTGELFFGEGSRLTVL.